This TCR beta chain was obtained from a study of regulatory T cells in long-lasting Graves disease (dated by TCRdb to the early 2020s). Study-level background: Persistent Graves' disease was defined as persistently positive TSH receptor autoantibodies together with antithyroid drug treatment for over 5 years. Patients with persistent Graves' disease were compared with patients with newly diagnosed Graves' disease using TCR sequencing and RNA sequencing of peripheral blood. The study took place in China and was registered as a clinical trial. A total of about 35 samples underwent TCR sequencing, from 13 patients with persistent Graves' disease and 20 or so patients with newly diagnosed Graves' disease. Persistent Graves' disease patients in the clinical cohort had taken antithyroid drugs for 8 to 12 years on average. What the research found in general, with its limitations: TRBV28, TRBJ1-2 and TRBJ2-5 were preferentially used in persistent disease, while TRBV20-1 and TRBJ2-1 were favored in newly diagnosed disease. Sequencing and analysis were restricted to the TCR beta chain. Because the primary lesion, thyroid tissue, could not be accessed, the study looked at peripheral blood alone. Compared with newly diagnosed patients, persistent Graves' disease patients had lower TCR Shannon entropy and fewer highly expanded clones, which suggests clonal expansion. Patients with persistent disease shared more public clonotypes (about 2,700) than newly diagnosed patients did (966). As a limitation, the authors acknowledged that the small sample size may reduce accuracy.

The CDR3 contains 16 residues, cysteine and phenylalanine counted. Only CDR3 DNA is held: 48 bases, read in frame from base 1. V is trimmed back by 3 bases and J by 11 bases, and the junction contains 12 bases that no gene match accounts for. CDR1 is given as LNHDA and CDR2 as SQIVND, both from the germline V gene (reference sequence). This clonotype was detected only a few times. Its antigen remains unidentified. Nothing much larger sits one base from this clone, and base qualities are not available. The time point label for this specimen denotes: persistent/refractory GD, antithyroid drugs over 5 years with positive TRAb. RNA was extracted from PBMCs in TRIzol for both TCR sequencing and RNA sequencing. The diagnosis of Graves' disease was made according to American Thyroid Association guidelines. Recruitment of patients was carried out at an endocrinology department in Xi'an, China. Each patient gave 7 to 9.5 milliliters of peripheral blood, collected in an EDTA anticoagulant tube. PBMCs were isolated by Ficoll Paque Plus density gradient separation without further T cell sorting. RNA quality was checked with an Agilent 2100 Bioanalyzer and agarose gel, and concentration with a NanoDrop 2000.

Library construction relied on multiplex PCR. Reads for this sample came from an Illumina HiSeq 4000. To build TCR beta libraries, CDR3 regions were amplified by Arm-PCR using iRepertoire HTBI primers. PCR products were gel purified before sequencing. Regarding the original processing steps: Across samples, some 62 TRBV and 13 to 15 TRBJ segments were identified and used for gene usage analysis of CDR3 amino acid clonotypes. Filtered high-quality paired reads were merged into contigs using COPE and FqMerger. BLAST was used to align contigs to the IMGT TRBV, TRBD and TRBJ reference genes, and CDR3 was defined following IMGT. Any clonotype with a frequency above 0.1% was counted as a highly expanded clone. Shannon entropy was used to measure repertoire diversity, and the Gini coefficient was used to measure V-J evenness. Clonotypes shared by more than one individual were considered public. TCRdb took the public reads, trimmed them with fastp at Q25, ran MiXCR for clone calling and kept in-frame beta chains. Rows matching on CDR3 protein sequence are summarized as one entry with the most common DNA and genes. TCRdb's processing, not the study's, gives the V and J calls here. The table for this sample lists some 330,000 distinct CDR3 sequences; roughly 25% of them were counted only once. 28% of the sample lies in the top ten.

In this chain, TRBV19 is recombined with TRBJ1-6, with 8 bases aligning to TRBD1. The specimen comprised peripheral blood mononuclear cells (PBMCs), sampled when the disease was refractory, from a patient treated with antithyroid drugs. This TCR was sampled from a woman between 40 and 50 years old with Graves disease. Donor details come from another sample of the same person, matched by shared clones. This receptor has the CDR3 CASSMQIGQGSAPLHF. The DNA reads TGTGCCAGTAGTATGCAGATCGGACAGGGCAGCGCACCCCTCCACTTT.